This TCR beta chain stems from a study of blood T cell repertoires in COVID-19. Overall study: Spain, Italy and the United States supplied samples that represented acute and convalescent COVID-19. T cells, B-cell-depleted T cells, or PBMCs supplied cDNA or gDNA.

Per the study methods: By means of reference gene primer amplification, nucleated cell counts were estimated. Clones were sequenced by immunoSEQ multiplex PCR, and TCRdb holds only the in-frame ones, with some missing. That table furnishes V, J and clone size, whereas the DNA furnished D and trimming. The table has under 350,000 clones, approximately 86% seen once. Per the germline V gene, CDR1 is LGHDT and CDR2 is YNNKEL (reference sequence). The CDR3 runs 15 residues. V was shortened by 4 bases and J by 6 bases, with 19 bases between the two germline ends. Allocation to cohorts depended on clinical history reported by the participants.

This rearrangement joins TRBV3-1 (or the pseudogene TRBV3-2) to TRBJ2-7; D may be TRBD1 (5 bases). The TCR comes from a woman in her thirties or forties with acute COVID-19. The sequencing input was PBMCs or T cells enriched from blood (not recorded which). The CDR3 sequence is CASSRSGPKGVEQYF. The CDR3 region has the DNA TGTGCCAGCAGCCGATCCGGGCCCAAAGGGGTCGAGCAGTACTTC.